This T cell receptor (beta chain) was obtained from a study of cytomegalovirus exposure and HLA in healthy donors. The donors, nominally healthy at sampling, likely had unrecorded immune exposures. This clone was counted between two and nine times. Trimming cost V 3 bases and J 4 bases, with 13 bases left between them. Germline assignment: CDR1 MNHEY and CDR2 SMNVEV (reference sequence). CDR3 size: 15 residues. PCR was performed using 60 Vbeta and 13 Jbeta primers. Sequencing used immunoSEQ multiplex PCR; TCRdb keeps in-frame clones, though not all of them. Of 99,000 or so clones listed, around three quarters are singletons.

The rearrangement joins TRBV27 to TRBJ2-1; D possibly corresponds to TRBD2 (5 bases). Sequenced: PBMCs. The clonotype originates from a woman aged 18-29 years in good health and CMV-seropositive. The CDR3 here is CASSFRGPLYNEQFF. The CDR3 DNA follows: TGTGCCAGCAGTTTCCGAGGGCCTCTATACAATGAGCAGTTCTTC.